This T cell receptor (beta chain) comes out of a study of blood T cell repertoires in COVID-19. Repertoires were generated with immunoSEQ multiplex PCR, while TCRdb's copy carries only in-frame clones and drops some. Of approximately 200,000 clones in the sample, about 90% are singletons; the top ten hold about 1.2%. Germline V gives CDR1 SGHVS, CDR2 FQNEAQ. The CDR3 totals 17 residues. V was clipped by 1 base and J by 0 bases, with 13 bases between them. Either two negative PCRs, clearance, or symptom resolution qualified Cohort 3 donors as recovered. The source material was PBMCs or T cells enriched from blood (not recorded which). V and J are TRBV7-8 and TRBJ1-3; D ambiguous. The clonotype originates from a young man who had recovered from COVID-19. The CDR3 protein is CASSLVGRRLSGNTIYF. CDR3 DNA: TGTGCCAGCAGCTTAGTGGGTCGGCGGCTCTCTGGAAACACCATATATTTT. The complete variable domain, with remaining parts taken from reference TRBV7-8 and TRBJ1-3, reads GAGVSQSPRYKVAKRGQDVALRCDPISGHVSLFWYQQALGQGPEFLTYFQNEAQLDKSGLPSDRFFAERPEGSVSTLKIQRTQQEDSAVYLCASSLVGRRLSGNTIYFGEGSWLTVV.